The rows below give T cell receptor beta chains drawn from one sample of a study of beta chain features in type 1 diabetes. Assay: immunoSEQ multiplex PCR; the TCRdb copy retains only in-frame clones and omits some. The table lists a few hundred thousand clones, more than 12% of them singletons. Material for sequencing was naive CD4+ T cells from blood. The receptors derive from a woman between 18 and 30 years old in good health. Each CDR3 is given with its conserved first and last residue. The order of the fields is D gene, V gene, clone size, J gene, CDR3 protein, CDR3 DNA. The D gene is left open where the match is weak. For some rows the clone size is stated as once, few or many, or as a class when expanded; others skip it.

TRBD2	TRBV27	few	TRBJ2-7	CASSRAGFSYEQYF	TGTGCCAGCAGCCGAGCGGGGTTCTCCTACGAGCAGTACTTC
TRBD1	TRBV19	few	TRBJ2-4	CASSRDRGDIQYF	TGTGCCAGTAGTAGAGACAGGGGGGACATTCAGTACTTC
.	TRBV2	few	TRBJ1-5	CASSAGSLGPQHF	TGTGCCAGCAGCGCAGGGTCCCTCGGGCCCCAGCATTTT
.	TRBV5-1	few	TRBJ2-1	CASSLGSFSYNEQFF	TGCGCCAGCAGCTTGGGGAGTTTCTCCTACAATGAGCAGTTCTTC
TRBD1	TRBV28	few	TRBJ2-5	CASSPWTGVQETQYF	TGTGCCAGCAGTCCGTGGACAGGGGTTCAAGAGACCCAGTACTTC
.	TRBV9	few	TRBJ2-5	CASSVASPGPAGETQYF	TGTGCCAGCAGCGTAGCTTCGCCAGGGCCCGCAGGGGAGACCCAGTACTTC
.	TRBV5-1	few	TRBJ1-1	CASSLAAGLNTEAFF	TGCGCCAGCAGCTTGGCGGCGGGGTTGAACACTGAAGCTTTCTTT
TRBD2	TRBV4-2	few	TRBJ2-3	CASSQDLGLVDTQYF	TGTGCCAGCAGCCAAGATCTTGGACTAGTTGATACGCAGTATTTT
.	TRBV18	.	TRBJ2-1	CASSPAAGSYNEQFF	TGTGCCAGCTCACCGGCGGCGGGCTCCTACAATGAGCAGTTCTTC
.	TRBV28	few	TRBJ2-7	CASSLKQGWQYF	TGTGCCAGCAGTTTAAAGCAGGGATGGCAGTACTTC
.	TRBV28	.	TRBJ2-5	CASSLGSLRETQYF	TGTGCCAGCAGTTTGGGGAGTCTAAGGGAGACCCAGTACTTC
TRBD1	TRBV15	few	TRBJ2-7	CATSSSTELRGKEQYF	TGTGCCACCAGCAGTTCCACCGAACTCAGGGGGAAAGAGCAGTACTTC
TRBD1	TRBV29-1	few	TRBJ1-5	CSVRTGNNQPQHF	TGCAGCGTTCGGACAGGCAACAATCAGCCCCAGCATTTT
TRBD2	TRBV6-5	.	TRBJ2-1	CASSYSTSGAYNEQFF	TGTGCCAGCAGTTACTCGACTAGCGGGGCCTACAATGAGCAGTTCTTC
.	TRBV5-1	few	TRBJ2-7	CASSLGGSGSYEQYF	TGCGCCAGCAGCTTGGGAGGTAGCGGCTCCTACGAGCAGTACTTC
.	TRBV5-1	.	TRBJ2-7	CASSPQQGDEQYF	TGCGCCAGCAGCCCACAACAGGGAGACGAGCAGTACTTC
TRBD2	TRBV29-1	.	TRBJ2-5	CSVVGSFGTSGRGGQETQYF	TGCAGCGTTGTAGGTTCCTTCGGGACTAGCGGGAGGGGGGGCCAAGAGACCCAGTACTTC
.	TRBV5-1	few	TRBJ2-1	CASSYSSYNEQFF	TGCGCCAGCAGCTACAGCTCCTACAATGAGCAGTTCTTC
TRBD1	TRBV15	.	TRBJ1-1	CATSSSPGGTTEAFF	TGTGCCACCAGCAGCTCCCCAGGGGGAACCACTGAAGCTTTCTTT
.	TRBV6-6	.	TRBJ2-3	CASSYKLTTDTQYF	TGTGCCAGCAGTTACAAACTGACTACAGATACGCAGTATTTT
.	TRBV2	.	TRBJ1-1	CASSPRPYGDTEAFF	TGTGCCAGCAGTCCTAGGCCCTACGGGGACACTGAAGCTTTCTTT
.	TRBV30	.	TRBJ2-1	CAWSTGPINEQFF	TGTGCCTGGAGTACAGGACCGATAAATGAGCAGTTCTTC
.	TRBV5-6	.	TRBJ2-1	CASSSWGGNNEQFF	TGTGCCAGCAGCTCGTGGGGCGGGAACAATGAGCAGTTCTTC
TRBD2	TRBV5-4	few	TRBJ2-7	CASSFGTSGRSYEQYF	TGTGCCAGCAGCTTTGGGACTAGCGGGAGGTCCTACGAGCAGTACTTC
.	TRBV11-2	.	TRBJ2-1	CASSLITGVPYNEQFF	TGTGCCAGCAGCTTAATCACGGGAGTCCCCTACAATGAGCAGTTCTTC
.	TRBV6-5	.	TRBJ2-3	CASSQLRLGTDTQYF	TGTGCCAGCAGTCAACTACGTTTGGGCACAGATACGCAGTATTTT
.	TRBV10-3	.	TRBJ2-7	CAIKEGRDAYEQYF	TGTGCCATCAAGGAGGGAAGGGACGCCTACGAGCAGTACTTC
.	TRBV9	.	TRBJ2-1	CASSVGTTFDNEQFF	TGTGCCAGCAGCGTAGGGACTACCTTCGACAATGAGCAGTTCTTC
.	TRBV5-1	.	TRBJ2-7	CASSLGQGGSYEQYF	TGCGCCAGCAGCTTGGGTCAGGGGGGCTCCTACGAGCAGTACTTC
.	TRBV5-6	few	TRBJ2-7	CASSSRTGSGAVHF	TGTGCCAGCAGCTCCCGGACGGGGTCCGGAGCAGTTCACTTC
TRBD1	TRBV6-5	.	TRBJ2-2	CASSYTTMTGAGELFF	TGTGCCAGCAGTTACACCACAATGACAGGGGCCGGGGAGCTGTTTTTT
.	TRBV28	.	TRBJ2-7	CASSLGGAGAHEQYF	TGTGCCAGCAGCCTAGGGGGGGCAGGGGCCCACGAGCAGTACTTC
TRBD1	TRBV20-1	once	TRBJ1-1	CSAAGQTEAFF	TGCAGTGCCGCGGGACAGACAGAAGCTTTCTTT
TRBD1	TRBV6-1	.	TRBJ1-1	CASSRDRGNTEAFF	TGTGCCAGCAGCCGGGACAGGGGGAACACTGAAGCTTTCTTT
TRBD1	TRBV7-9	.	TRBJ1-3	CASSLGDSSGNTIYF	TGTGCCAGCAGCTTAGGGGACAGCTCTGGAAACACCATATATTTT
.	TRBV28	.	TRBJ1-1	CASSLGGARTEAFF	TGTGCCAGCAGTCTTGGGGGGGCGCGTACTGAAGCTTTCTTT